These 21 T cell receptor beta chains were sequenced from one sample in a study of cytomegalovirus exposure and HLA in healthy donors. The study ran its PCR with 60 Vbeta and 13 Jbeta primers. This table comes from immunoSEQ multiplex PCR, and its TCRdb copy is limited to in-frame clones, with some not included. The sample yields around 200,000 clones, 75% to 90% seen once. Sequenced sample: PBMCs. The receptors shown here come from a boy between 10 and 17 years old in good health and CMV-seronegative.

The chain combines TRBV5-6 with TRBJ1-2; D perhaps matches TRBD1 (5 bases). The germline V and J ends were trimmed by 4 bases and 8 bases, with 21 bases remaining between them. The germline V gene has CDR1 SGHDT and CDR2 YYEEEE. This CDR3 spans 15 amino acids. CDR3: CASSPLGTRTSGYTF. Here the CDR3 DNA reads TGTGCCAGCAGCCCCCTTGGGACGAGGACTAGCGGCTACACCTTC.

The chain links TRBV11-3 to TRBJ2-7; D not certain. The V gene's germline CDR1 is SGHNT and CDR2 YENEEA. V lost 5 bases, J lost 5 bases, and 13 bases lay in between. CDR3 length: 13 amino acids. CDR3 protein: CASSLRGFHEQYF. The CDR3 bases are TGTGCCAGCAGCCTAAGAGGTTTTCACGAGCAGTACTTC.

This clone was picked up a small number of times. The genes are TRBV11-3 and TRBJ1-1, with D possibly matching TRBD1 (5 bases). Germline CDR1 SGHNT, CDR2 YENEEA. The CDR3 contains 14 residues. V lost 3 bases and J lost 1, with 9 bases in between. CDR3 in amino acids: CASSLGGTNTEAFF. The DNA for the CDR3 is TGTGCCAGCAGCTTGGGGGGGACGAACACTGAAGCTTTCTTT.

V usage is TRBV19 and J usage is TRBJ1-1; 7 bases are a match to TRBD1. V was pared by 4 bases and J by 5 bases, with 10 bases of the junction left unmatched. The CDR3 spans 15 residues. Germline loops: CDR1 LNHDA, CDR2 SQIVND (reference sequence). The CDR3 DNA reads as TGTGCCAGTAGTAAGGGGGCGCGGGATTCTACTGAAGCTTTCTTT. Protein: CASSKGARDSTEAFF.

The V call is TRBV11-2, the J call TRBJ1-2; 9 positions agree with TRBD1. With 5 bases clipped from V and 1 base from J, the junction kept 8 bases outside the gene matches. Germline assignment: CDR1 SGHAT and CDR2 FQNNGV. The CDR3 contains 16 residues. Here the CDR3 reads CASSINGQGLNYGYTF. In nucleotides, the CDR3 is TGTGCCAGCAGCATTAACGGACAGGGGCTTAACTATGGCTACACCTTC.

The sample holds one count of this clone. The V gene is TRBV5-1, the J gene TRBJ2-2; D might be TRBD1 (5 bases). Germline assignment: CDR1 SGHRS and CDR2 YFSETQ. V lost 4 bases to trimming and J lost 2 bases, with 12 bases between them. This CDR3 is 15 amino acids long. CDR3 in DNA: TGCGCCAGCAGCCAGAGGCAGGGCAACACCGGGGAGCTGTTTTTT. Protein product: CASSQRQGNTGELFF.

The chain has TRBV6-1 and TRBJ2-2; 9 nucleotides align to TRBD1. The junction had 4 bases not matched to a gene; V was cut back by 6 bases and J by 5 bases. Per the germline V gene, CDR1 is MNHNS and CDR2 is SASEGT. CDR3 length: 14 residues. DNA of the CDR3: TGTGCCAGCAGAGGGACAGGGAGGACCGGGGAGCTGTTTTTT. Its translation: CASRGTGRTGELFF.

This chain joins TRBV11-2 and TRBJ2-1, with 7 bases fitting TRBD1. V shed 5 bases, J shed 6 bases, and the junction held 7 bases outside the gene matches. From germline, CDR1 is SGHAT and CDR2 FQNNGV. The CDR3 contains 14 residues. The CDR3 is CASSPVRGLNEQFF. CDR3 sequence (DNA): TGTGCCAGCAGCCCAGTGAGGGGGCTCAATGAGCAGTTCTTC. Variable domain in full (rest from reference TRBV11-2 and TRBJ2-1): EAGVAQSPRYKIIEKRQSVAFWCNPISGHATLYWYQQILGQGPKLLIQFQNNGVVDDSQLPKDRFSAERLKGVDSTLKIQPAKLEDSAVYLCASSPVRGLNEQFFGPGTRLTVL.

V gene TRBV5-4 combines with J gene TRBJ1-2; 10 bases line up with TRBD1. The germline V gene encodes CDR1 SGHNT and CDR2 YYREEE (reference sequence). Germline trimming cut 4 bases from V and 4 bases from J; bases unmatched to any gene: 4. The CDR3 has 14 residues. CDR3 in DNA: TGTGCCAGCAGCCGGGACAGGGGACGCTATGGCTACACCTTC. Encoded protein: CASSRDRGRYGYTF. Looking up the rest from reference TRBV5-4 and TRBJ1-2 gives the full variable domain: ETGVTQSPTHLIKTRGQQVTLRCSSQSGHNTVSWYQQALGQGPQFIFQYYREEENGRGNFPPRFSGLQFPNYSSELNVNALELDDSALYLCASSRDRGRYGYTFGSGTRLTVV.

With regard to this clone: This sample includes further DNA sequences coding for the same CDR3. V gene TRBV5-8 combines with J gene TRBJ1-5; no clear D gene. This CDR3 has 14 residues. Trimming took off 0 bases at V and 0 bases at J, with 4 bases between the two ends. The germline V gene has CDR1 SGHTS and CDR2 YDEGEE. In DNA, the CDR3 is TGTGCCAGCAGCTTGGGGCATAGCAATCAGCCCCAGCATTTT. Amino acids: CASSLGHSNQPQHF. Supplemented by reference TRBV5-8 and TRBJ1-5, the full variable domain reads EAGVTQSPTHLIKTRGQQATLRCSPISGHTSVYWYQQALGLGLQFLLWYDEGEERNRGNFPPRFSGRQFPNYSSELNVNALELEDSALYLCASSLGHSNQPQHFGDGTRLSIL.

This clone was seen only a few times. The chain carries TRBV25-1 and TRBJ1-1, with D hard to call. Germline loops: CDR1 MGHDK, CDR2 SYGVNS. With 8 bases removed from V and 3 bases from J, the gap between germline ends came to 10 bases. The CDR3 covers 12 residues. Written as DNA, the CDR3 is TGTGCCAGCGGATTCCGGGACACTGAAGCTTTCTTT. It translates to CASGFRDTEAFF.

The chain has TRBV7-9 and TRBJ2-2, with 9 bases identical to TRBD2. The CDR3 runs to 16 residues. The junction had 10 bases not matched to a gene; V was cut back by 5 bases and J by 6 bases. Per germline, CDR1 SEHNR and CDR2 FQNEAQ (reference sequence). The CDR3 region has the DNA TGTGCCAGCAGCAAGACTAGCGGACCGTTTTCCGGGGAGCTGTTTTTT. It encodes CASSKTSGPFSGELFF.

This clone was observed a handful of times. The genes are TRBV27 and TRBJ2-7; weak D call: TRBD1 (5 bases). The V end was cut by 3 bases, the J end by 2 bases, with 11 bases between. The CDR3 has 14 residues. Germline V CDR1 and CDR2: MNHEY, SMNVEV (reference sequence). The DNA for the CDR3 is TGTGCCAGCAGTTTTCAGGGCACAACCTACGAGCAGTACTTC. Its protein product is CASSFQGTTYEQYF.

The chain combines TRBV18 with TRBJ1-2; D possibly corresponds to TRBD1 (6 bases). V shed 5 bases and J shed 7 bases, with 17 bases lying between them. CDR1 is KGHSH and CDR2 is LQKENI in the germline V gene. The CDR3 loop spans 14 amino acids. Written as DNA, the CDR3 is TGTGCCAGCTCAGCTCGGGGGGCGTACGGTGGCTACACCTTC. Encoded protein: CASSARGAYGGYTF.

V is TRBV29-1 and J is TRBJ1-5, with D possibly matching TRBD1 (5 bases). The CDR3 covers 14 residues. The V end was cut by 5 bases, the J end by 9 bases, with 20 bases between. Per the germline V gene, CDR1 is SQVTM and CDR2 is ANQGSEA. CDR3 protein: CSVSQDSIVGPQHF. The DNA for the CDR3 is TGCAGCGTTTCACAGGATTCTATAGTAGGGCCCCAGCATTTT.

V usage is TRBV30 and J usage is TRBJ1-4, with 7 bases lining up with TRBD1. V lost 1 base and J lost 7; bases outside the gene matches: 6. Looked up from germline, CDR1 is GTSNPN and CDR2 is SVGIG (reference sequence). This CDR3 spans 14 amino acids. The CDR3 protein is CAWSAGGESEKLFF. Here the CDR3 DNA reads TGTGCCTGGAGTGCAGGGGGAGAAAGTGAAAAACTGTTTTTT.

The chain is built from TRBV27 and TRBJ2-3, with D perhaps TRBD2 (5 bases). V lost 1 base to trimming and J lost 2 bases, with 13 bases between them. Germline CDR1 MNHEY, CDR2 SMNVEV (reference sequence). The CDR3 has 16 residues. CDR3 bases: TGTGCCAGCAGTTTATTCACGGACCTAGCCACAGATACGCAGTATTTT. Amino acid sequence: CASSLFTDLATDTQYF.

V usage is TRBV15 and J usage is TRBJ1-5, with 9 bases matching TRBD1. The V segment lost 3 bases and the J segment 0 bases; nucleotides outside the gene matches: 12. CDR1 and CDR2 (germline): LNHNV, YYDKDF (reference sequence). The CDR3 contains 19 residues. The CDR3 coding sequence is TGTGCCACCAGCAGGCCCCGAGGACAGGGGACTTATAGCAATCAGCCCCAGCATTTT. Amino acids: CATSRPRGQGTYSNQPQHF.

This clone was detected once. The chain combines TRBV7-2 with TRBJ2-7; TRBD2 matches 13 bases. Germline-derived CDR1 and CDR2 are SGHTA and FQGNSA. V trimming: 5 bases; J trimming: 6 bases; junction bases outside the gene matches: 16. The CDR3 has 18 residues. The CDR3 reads CASSLRPGLAGSLVEQYF. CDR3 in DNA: TGTGCCAGCAGCCTAAGACCGGGACTAGCGGGGAGTCTCGTCGAGCAGTACTTC. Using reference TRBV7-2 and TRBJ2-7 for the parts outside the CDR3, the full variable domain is GAGVSQSPSNKVTEKGKDVELRCDPISGHTALYWYRQSLGQGLEFLIYFQGNSAPDKSGLPSDRFSAERTGGSVSTLTIQRTQQEDSAVYLCASSLRPGLAGSLVEQYFGPGTRLTVT.

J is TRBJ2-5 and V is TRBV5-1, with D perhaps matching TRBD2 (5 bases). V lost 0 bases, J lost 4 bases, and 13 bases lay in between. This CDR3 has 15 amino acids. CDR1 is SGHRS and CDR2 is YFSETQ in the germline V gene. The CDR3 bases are TGCGCCAGCAGCTTGGTAGTTGCTGAGGGAGAGACCCAGTACTTC. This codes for CASSLVVAEGETQYF.

In DNA form, the CDR3 reads TGTGCCAGCAGTGAACCGGGATGGGAAAAACTGTTTTTT. Translating gives CASSEPGWEKLFF. The V and J genes are TRBV6-1 and TRBJ1-4; no firm D call. The CDR3 extends over 13 amino acids. Germline V gene data show CDR1 as MNHNS and CDR2 as SASEGT. V was clipped by 2 bases and J by 8 bases, with 9 bases between them.